Reported below is one T cell receptor beta chain. Trimming cost V 0 bases and J 8 bases, with 6 bases left between them. Germline V gene sequence: CDR1 SGDLS, CDR2 YYNGEE. The CDR3 is 12 residues long. Source study methods: Reference gene primer amplification gave nucleated cell count estimates. Profiled with immunoSEQ multiplex PCR; TCRdb holds only in-frame clones, not every one. V and J calls and clone size are given by that table; D and trimming were obtained from the DNA. The sample has 400,000 to 450,000 clones, around 91% seen once. Seattle-derived patients entered the study during active infection and were followed longitudinally. The sample is drawn from a study of blood T cell repertoires in COVID-19. Study information: There were acute and convalescent COVID-19 samples, and they came from the United States, Italy and Spain. T cells, B-cell-depleted T cells, or PBMCs provided the cDNA or gDNA that served as material.

This sequence was found in a woman aged 40-49 years with COVID-19, enrolled during active disease. The source material was peripheral blood. The chain uses TRBV9 and TRBJ2-1; D is unclear. CDR3: CASSVAIHEQFF. The CDR3 coding sequence is TGTGCCAGCAGCGTAGCTATCCATGAGCAGTTCTTC.